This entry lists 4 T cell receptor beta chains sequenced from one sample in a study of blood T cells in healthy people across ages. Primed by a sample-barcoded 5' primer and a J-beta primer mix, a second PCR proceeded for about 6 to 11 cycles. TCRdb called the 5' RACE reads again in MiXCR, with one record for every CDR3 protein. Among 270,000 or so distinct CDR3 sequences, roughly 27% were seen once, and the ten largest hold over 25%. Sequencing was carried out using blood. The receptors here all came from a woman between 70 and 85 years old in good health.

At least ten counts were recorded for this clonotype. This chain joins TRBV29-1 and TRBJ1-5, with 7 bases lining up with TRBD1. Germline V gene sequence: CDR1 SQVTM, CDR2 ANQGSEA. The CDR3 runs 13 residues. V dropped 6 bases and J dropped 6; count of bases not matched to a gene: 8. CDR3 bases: TGCAGCGTAGCCACAGGGGATCTTCAGCCCCAGCATTTT. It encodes CSVATGDLQPQHF.

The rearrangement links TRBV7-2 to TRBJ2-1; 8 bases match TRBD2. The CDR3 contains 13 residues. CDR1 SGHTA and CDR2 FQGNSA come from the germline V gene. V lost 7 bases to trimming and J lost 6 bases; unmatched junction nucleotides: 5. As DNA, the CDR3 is TGTGCCAGCACGGGGGGGCAGGTCAATGAGCAGTTCTTC. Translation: CASTGGQVNEQFF.

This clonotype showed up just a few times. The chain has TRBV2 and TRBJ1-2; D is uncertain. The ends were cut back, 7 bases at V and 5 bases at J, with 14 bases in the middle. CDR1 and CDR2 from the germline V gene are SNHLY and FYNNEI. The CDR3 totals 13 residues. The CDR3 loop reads CASTWRALYGYTF. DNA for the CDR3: TGTGCCAGCACCTGGAGGGCCCTTTATGGCTACACCTTC.

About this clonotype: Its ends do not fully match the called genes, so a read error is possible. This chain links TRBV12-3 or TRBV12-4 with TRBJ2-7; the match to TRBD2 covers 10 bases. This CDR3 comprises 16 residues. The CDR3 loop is CASSRPSGSLSYEQYF. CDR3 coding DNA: TGCGCCAGCAGTAGGCCTAGCGGGAGCCTCTCCTACGAGCAGTACTTC.